The 13 T cell receptor beta chains reported below all come from one sample, sequenced in a study of identifying expanded T cells in peripheral blood. Profiled with immunoSEQ multiplex PCR; TCRdb holds only in-frame clones, not every one. The sample holds about 58,000 clones, approximately 90% seen once. The source material was blood. These receptor sequences come from a person aged 18 to 75 in good health.

This chain links TRBV28 with TRBJ1-3, with a possible D match to TRBD1 (5 bases). V was shortened by 4 bases and J by 4 bases, with 14 bases between the two germline ends. The CDR3 sequence is 15 residues long. Germline-derived CDR1 and CDR2 are MDHEN and SYDVKM. The CDR3 loop reads CASSSLRAGGNTIYF. CDR3 DNA: TGTGCCAGCAGTTCACTTAGGGCAGGGGGAAACACCATATATTTT.

This clone is a singleton in its sample. The chain uses TRBV25-1 and TRBJ2-1, with D perhaps matching TRBD2 (5 bases). The CDR3 has 17 residues. V lost 0 bases to trimming and J lost 5 bases, with 17 bases between them. Per the germline V gene, CDR1 is MGHDK and CDR2 is SYGVNS. For the CDR3, the DNA is TGTGCCAGCAGTGAATATAAGGGTAAAAGGGAGAACAATGAGCAGTTCTTC. Encoded protein: CASSEYKGKRENNEQFF. The full variable domain, rest sourced from reference TRBV25-1 and TRBJ2-1, is EADIYQTPRYLVIGTGKKITLECSQTMGHDKMYWYQQDPGMELHLIHYSYGVNSTEKGDLSSESTVSRIRTEHFPLTLESARPSHTSQYLCASSEYKGKRENNEQFFGPGTRLTVL.

The gene calls are TRBV7-2 and TRBJ2-1; 7 nucleotides align to TRBD1. Germline V gives CDR1 SGHTA, CDR2 FQGNSA. The V segment lost 2 bases and the J segment 3 bases; nucleotides outside the gene matches: 4. This CDR3 comprises 15 residues. The CDR3 DNA sequence: TGTGCCAGCAGCTTATCAGGACAGGACTACAATGAGCAGTTCTTC. Translated, it gives CASSLSGQDYNEQFF.

The chain carries TRBV4-3 and TRBJ2-5; 7 nucleotides match TRBD2. V shed 4 bases and J 0 bases; nucleotides not matched to a gene: 11. This CDR3 region has 17 residues. Germline loops: CDR1 LGHNA, CDR2 YSLEER. The CDR3 coding sequence is TGCGCCAGCAGCCGAAGTCTACTCCGGGGGGACCAAGAGACCCAGTACTTC. Its translation: CASSRSLLRGDQETQYF.

The chain joins TRBV7-3 to TRBJ2-3; D perhaps matches TRBD2 (6 bases). Trimming stripped 5 bases from V and 1 base from J, with 13 bases between. In germline, CDR1 is SGHTA, CDR2 FQGTGA. This CDR3 has 15 residues. The CDR3 DNA reads as TGTGCCAGCAGCCTAAGCGGGTCTCGCACAGATACGCAGTATTTT. Translating gives CASSLSGSRTDTQYF.

The chain is built from TRBV7-2 and TRBJ2-1; D might be TRBD2 (6 bases). The CDR3 spans 15 residues. V lost 4 bases and J lost 8, with 18 bases in between. Germline CDR1 reads SGHTA; CDR2 reads FQGNSA. CDR3 sequence: CASSSPGVRGDEQFF. The CDR3 DNA reads TGTGCCAGCAGCTCCCCCGGGGTGCGGGGCGATGAGCAGTTCTTC. Drawing the rest from reference TRBV7-2 and TRBJ2-1, the complete variable domain is GAGVSQSPSNKVTEKGKDVELRCDPISGHTALYWYRQSLGQGLEFLIYFQGNSAPDKSGLPSDRFSAERTGGSVSTLTIQRTQQEDSAVYLCASSSPGVRGDEQFFGPGTRLTVL.

This chain joins TRBV5-1 and TRBJ1-6, with D maybe TRBD1 (6 bases). The V gene lost 2 bases and the J gene lost 0 bases, with 15 bases spanning the gap. From germline, CDR1 is SGHRS and CDR2 YFSETQ. This CDR3 has 18 amino acids. The DNA for the CDR3 is TGCGCCAGCAGCTTAGGACAGTTCGGAAGCTCCTATAATTCACCCCTCCACTTT. Amino acids: CASSLGQFGSSYNSPLHF.

This clone showed up just once. The CDR3 nucleotides are TGTGCCAGCAGCCCCAACGGGGCAACTAATGAAAAACTGTTTTTT. Residues: CASSPNGATNEKLFF. The chain couples TRBV2 to TRBJ1-4; no definite D call. This CDR3 has 15 amino acids. V was shortened by 6 bases and J by 0 bases, with 11 bases between the two germline ends. Per germline, CDR1 SNHLY and CDR2 FYNNEI.

The CDR3 DNA reads TGTGCCAGCAGCTTAATTTGGACAGTTAGTTCACCCCTCCACTTT. This gives the protein CASSLIWTVSSPLHF. This chain joins TRBV7-2 and TRBJ1-6, with D possibly TRBD1 on 6 matching bases. Germline CDR1 SGHTA, CDR2 FQGNSA. This CDR3 is 15 amino acids long. V lost 2 bases and J 9 bases, leaving 14 bases between the germline ends.

The genes are TRBV25-1 and TRBJ2-2; TRBD2 aligns across 8 bases. This CDR3 comprises 13 residues. Germline loops: CDR1 MGHDK, CDR2 SYGVNS. V lost 7 bases to trimming and J lost 5 bases; unmatched junction nucleotides: 3. The CDR3 region has the DNA TGTGCCAGCATCGGGGGGGCGACCGGGGAGCTGTTTTTT. This translates into CASIGGATGELFF.

The chain employs TRBV7-2 and TRBJ2-3; D possibly corresponds to TRBD2 (6 bases). The CDR3 consists of 14 residues. The germline CDR1 and CDR2 sequences are SGHTA and FQGNSA. V was clipped by 5 bases and J by 1 base, with 10 bases between them. Here the CDR3 reads CASSLLAGTDTQYF. Written as DNA, the CDR3 is TGTGCCAGCAGCCTACTAGCAGGCACAGATACGCAGTATTTT.

The V call is TRBV7-6, the J call TRBJ2-5, with TRBD2 matching 7 bases. Germline CDR1 reads SGHVS; CDR2 reads FNYEAQ. This CDR3 has 17 amino acids. V shed 0 bases and J 1 base; nucleotides not matched to a gene: 8. The DNA for the CDR3 is TGTGCCAGCAGCTTAGCGCCTGCGGGAGCCGCCCAAGAGACCCAGTACTTC. Amino acids: CASSLAPAGAAQETQYF.

The V and J genes are TRBV5-5 and TRBJ2-7, with TRBD1 matching 7 bases. The V segment lost 0 bases and the J segment 1 base; nucleotides outside the gene matches: 10. Germline lookup yields CDR1 SGHKS and CDR2 YYEKEE (reference sequence). The CDR3 is 17 residues long. The CDR3 here is CASSLASGTVASYEQYF. The CDR3 region has the DNA TGTGCCAGCAGCTTGGCCTCCGGGACAGTGGCTTCCTACGAGCAGTACTTC.